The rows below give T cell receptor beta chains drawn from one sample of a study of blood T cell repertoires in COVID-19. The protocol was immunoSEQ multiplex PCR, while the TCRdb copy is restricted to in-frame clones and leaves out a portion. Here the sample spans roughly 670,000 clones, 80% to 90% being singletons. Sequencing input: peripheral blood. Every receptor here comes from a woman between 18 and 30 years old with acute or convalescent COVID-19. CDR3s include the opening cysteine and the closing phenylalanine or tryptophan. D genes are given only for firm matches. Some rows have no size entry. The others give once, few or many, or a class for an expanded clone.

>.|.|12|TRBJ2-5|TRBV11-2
CASSARWETQYF
TGTGCCAGCAGCGCTCGGTGGGAGACCCAGTACTTC
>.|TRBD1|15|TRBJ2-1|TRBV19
CASSRGTGGYNEQFF
TGTGCCAGTAGTAGGGGGACAGGGGGCTACAATGAGCAGTTCTTC
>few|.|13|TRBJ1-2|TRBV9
CASSPTGNYGYTF
TGTGCCAGCAGCCCCACGGGGAACTATGGCTACACCTTC
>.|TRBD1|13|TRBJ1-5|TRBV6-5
CASSRDRGQPQHF
TGTGCCAGCAGTCGCGACAGGGGGCAGCCCCAGCATTTT
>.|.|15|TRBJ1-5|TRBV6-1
CASSEAGGPNQPQHF
TGTGCCAGCAGTGAAGCGGGAGGGCCTAATCAGCCCCAGCATTTT
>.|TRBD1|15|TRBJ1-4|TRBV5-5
CASRHTGAPNEKLFF
TGTGCCAGCAGACACACAGGGGCGCCTAATGAAAAACTGTTTTTT
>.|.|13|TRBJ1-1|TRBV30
CAWRGSLNTEAFF
TGTGCCTGGAGGGGCAGCTTGAACACTGAAGCTTTCTTT
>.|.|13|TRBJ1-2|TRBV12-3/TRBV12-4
CASTPRATYGYTF
TGTGCCAGCACCCCCAGGGCGACCTATGGCTACACCTTC
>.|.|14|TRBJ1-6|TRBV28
CASSFLQGNSPLHF
TGTGCCAGCAGTTTCTTACAGGGTAATTCACCCCTCCACTTT
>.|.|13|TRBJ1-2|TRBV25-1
CASSPGIPHGYTF
TGTGCCAGCAGCCCAGGGATCCCTCACGGCTACACCTTC
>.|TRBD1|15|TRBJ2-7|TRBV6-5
CASSNYRDSSYEQYF
TGTGCCAGCAGTAACTACCGGGACAGCTCCTACGAGCAGTACTTC
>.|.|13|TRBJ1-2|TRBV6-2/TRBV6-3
CASSYRDNYGYTF
TGTGCCAGCAGTTACAGAGATAACTATGGCTACACCTTC